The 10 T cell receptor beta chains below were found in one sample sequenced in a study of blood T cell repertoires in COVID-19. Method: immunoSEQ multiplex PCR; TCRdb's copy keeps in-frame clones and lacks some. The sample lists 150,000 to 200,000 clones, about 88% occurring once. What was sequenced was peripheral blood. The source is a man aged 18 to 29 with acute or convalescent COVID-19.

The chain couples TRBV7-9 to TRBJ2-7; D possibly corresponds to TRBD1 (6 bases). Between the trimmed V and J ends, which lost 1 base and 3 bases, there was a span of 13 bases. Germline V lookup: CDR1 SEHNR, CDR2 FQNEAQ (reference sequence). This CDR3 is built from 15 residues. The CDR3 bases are TGTGCCAGCAGCTTAGGCCACAGGGCGGACTACGAGCAGTACGTC. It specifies CASSLGHRADYEQYV.

In nucleotides, the CDR3 is TGTGCCAGCAGCGTAGGGGGGACTAGGACGCCCCTCACCGGGGAGCTGTTTTTT. This gives the protein CASSVGGTRTPLTGELFF. J is TRBJ2-2 and V is TRBV9, with 8 bases fitting TRBD2. The CDR3 runs to 18 residues. Germline CDR1 and CDR2: SGDLS and YYNGEE. V lost 0 bases and J lost 4; bases outside the gene matches: 11.

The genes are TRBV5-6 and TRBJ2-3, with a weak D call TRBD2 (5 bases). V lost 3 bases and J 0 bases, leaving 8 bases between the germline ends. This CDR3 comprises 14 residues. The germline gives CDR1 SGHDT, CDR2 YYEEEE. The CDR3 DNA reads TGTGCCAGCAGCTACGTAGCGAGCACAGATACGCAGTATTTT. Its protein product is CASSYVASTDTQYF.

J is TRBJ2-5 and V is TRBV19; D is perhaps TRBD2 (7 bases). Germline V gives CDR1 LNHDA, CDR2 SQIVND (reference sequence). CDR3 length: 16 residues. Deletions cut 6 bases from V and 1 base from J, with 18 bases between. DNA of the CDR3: TGTGCCAGTAGCCCCCTTAGTGCGGGGGCCCAAGAGACCCAGTACTTC. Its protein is CASSPLSAGAQETQYF. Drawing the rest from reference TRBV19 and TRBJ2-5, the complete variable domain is DGGITQSPKYLFRKEGQNVTLSCEQNLNHDAMYWYRQDPGQGLRLIYYSQIVNDFQKGDIAEGYSVSREKKESFPLTVTSAQKNPTAFYLCASSPLSAGAQETQYFGPGTRLLVL.

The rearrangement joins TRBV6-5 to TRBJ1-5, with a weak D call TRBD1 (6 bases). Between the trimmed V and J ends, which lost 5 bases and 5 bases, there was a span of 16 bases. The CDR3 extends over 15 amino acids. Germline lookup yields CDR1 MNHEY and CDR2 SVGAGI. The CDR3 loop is CASSTTTGTDQPQHF. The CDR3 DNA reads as TGTGCCAGCAGTACCACTACAGGGACGGATCAGCCCCAGCATTTT.

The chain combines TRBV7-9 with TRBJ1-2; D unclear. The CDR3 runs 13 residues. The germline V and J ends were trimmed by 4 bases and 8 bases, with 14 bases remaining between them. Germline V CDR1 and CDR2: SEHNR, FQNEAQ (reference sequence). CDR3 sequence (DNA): TGTGCCAGCAGCTCCCCCCGGTTGAAAGGCTACACCTTC. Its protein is CASSSPRLKGYTF.

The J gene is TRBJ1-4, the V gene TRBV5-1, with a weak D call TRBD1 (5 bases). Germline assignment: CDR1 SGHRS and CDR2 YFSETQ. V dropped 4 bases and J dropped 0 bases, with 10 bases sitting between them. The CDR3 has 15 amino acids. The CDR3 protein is CASSPAGTTNEKLFF. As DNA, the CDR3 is TGCGCCAGCAGCCCCGCAGGGACAACTAATGAAAAACTGTTTTTT.

The DNA of the CDR3 is TGTGCCAGTAGTCCACTCGGGACAGGGGGCAATCAGCCCCAGCATTTT. The encoded protein is CASSPLGTGGNQPQHF. This chain joins TRBV19 and TRBJ1-5; 10 nucleotides line up with TRBD1. Trimming cost V 5 bases and J 2 bases; bases outside gene matches: 6. Germline values: CDR1 LNHDA, CDR2 SQIVND (reference sequence). The CDR3 consists of 16 residues.

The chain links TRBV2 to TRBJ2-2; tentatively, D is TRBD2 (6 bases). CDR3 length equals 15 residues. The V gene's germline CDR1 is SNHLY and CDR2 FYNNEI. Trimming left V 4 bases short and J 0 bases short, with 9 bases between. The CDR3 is CASSVQRANTGELFF. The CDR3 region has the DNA TGTGCCAGCAGTGTTCAGCGGGCGAACACCGGGGAGCTGTTTTTT.

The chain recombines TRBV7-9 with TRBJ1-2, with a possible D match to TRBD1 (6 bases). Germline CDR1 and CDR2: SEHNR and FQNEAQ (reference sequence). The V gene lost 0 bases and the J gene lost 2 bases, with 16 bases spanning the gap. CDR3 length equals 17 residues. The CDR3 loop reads CASSLALKQGENYGYTF. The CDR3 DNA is TGTGCCAGCAGCTTAGCGCTCAAACAGGGAGAAAACTATGGCTACACCTTC.